This T cell receptor beta chain appears in the sequencing data of a study of T cell responses to AZD1222 COVID-19 vaccine. Study findings and constraints: Seropositive AZD1222 recipients at baseline numbered only 5 or 6. Among the donors, most were white British and more were female, and clonal diversity was possibly underestimated.

Between the trimmed V and J ends, which lost 5 bases and 0 bases, there was a span of 14 bases. The CDR3 runs to 17 residues. CDR1 SGHAT and CDR2 FQNNGV come from the germline V gene. Only in-frame clones appear in the TCRdb table, and some are missing; sequencing was by immunoSEQ multiplex PCR. The table lists 75,000 to 100,000 clones, 65% to 90% of them singletons. As regards this clone: Its target is not known.

The chain couples TRBV11-2 to TRBJ2-6, with D possibly being TRBD1 (6 bases). The receptor was derived from an adult in good health. The material was peripheral blood, obtained on day 0 of AZD1222 vaccination. The DNA for the CDR3 is TGTGCCAGCAGCCTCCAGACAGGCGGCTCTGGGGCCAACGTCCTGACTTTC. Translated, it gives CASSLQTGGSGANVLTF.